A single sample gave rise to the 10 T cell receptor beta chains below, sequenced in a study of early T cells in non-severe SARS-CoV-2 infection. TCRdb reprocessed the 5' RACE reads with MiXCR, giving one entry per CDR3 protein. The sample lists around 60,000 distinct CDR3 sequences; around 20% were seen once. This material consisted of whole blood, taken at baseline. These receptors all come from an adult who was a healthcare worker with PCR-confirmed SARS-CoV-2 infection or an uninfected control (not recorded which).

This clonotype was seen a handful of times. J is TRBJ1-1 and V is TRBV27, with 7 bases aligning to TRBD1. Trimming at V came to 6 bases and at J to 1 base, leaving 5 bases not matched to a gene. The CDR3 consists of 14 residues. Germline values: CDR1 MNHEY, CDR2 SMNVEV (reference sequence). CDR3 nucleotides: TGTGCCAGCAGCGTGGGACAGACGAACACTGAAGCTTTCTTT. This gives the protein CASSVGQTNTEAFF.

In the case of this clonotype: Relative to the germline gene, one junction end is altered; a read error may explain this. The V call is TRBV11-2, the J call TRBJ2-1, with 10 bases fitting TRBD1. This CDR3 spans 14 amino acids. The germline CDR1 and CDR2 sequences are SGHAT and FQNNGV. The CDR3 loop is CASSLLETGGARVF. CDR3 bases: TGTGCCAGCAGCTTGTTGGAGACAGGGGGCGCCCGGGTCTTC.

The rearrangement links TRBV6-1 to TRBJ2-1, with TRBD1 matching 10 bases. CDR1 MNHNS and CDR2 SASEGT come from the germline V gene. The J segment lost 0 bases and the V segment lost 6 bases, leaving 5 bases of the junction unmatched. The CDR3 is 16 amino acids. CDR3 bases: TGTGCCAGCAGATTGACAGGGGGCGGCTCCTACAATGAGCAGTTCTTC. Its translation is CASRLTGGGSYNEQFF.

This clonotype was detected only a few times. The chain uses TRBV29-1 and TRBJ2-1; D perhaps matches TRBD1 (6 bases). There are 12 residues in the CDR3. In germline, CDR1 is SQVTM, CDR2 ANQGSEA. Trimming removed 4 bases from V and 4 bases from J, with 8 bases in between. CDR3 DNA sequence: TGCAGCGTTGTCCAGGGGTACAATGAGCAGTTCTTC. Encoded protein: CSVVQGYNEQFF.

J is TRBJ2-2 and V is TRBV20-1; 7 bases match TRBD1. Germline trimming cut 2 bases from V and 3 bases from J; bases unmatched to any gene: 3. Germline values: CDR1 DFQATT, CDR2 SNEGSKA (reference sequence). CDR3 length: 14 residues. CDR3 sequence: CSARNRGDTGELFF. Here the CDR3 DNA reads TGCAGTGCTAGAAACAGGGGTGACACCGGGGAGCTGTTTTTT.

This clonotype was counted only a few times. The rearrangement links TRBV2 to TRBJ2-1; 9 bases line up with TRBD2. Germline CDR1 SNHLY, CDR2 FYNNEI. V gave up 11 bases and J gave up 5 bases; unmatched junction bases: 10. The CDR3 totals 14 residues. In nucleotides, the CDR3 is TGTGCCGAGGCTAAGCGGGGGGCCAACAATGAGCAGTTCTTC. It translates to CAEAKRGANNEQFF.

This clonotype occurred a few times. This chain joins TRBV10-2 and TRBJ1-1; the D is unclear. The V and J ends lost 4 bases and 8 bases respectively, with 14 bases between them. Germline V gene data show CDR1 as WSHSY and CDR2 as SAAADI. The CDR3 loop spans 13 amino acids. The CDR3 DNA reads TGCGCCAGCAGTGCTCCGGGCACCTCCGAAGCTTTCTTT. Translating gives CASSAPGTSEAFF.

The CDR3 DNA reads TGTGCCAGCTCACCAAACCGGGACGAAGAGAGCTACACCTTC. It codes for CASSPNRDEESYTF. V and J are TRBV18 and TRBJ1-2; D possibly corresponds to TRBD1 (5 bases). Between the trimmed V and J ends, which lost 2 bases and 9 bases, there was a span of 16 bases. Germline V CDR1 and CDR2: KGHSH, LQKENI. CDR3 size: 14 residues.

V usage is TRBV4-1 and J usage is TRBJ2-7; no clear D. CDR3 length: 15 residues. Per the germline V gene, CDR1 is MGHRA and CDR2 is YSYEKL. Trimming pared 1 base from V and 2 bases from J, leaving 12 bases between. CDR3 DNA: TGCGCCAGCAGCCAAGTGATTCTCGCGGCCTACGAGCAGTACTTC. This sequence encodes CASSQVILAAYEQYF.

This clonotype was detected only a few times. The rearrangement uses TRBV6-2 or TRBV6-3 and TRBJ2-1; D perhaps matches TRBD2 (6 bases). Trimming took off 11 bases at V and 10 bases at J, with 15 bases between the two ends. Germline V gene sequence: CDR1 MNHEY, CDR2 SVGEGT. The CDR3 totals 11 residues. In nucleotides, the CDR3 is TGTGCCTCAGGAGGAGGGACGGAGCAGTTCTTC. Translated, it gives CASGGGTEQFF.